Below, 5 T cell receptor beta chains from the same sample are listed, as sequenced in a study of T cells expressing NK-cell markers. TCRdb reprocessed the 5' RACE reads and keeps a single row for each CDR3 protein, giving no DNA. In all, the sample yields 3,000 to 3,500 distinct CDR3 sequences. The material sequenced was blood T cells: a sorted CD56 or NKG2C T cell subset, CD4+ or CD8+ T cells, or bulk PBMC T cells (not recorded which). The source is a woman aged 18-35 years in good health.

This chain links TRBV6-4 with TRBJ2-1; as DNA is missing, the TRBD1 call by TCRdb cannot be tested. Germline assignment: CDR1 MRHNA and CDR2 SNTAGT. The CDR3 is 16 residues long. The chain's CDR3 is CASSDAPGTGDNEQFF.

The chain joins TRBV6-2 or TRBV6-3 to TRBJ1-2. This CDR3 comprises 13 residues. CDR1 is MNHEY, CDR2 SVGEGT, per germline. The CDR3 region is CASSYHRDYGYTF.

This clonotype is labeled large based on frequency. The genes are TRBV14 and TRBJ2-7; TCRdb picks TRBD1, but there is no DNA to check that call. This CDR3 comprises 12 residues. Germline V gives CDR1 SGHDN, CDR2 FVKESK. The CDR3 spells CASSRYRVEQYF. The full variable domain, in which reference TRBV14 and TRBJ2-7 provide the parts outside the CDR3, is EAGVTQFPSHSVIEKGQTVTLRCDPISGHDNLYWYRRVMGKEIKFLLHFVKESKQDESGMPNNRFLAERTGGTYSTLKVQPAELEDSGVYFCASSRYRVEQYFGPGTRLTVT.

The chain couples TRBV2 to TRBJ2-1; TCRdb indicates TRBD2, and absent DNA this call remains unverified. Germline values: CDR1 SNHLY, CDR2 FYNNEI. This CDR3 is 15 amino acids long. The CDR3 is CASSDRDYPYNEQFF.

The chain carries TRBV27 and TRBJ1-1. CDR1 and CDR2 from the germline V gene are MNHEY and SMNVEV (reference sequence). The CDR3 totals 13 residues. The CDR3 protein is CASSLYGRSEAFF.